Listed below are T cell receptor beta chains from one sample, sequenced in a study of human T cells and chemical hapten exposure. Using its own MiXCR run on the RACE reads, TCRdb lists one record per CDR3 protein. The table records about 300,000 distinct CDR3 sequences, roughly 6% of them present only once. The sample in question was whole blood, obtained in connection with sensitization to the hapten diphenylcyclopropenone (DPC). Source of these receptors: a woman aged 18-30 years with alopecia areata. Some clones in this sample may be carry-over from other donors' samples. Each CDR3 is given with its conserved first and last residue.

j_call	v_call	cdr3_aa
TRBJ2-4	TRBV6-5	CASSPLTGVLAKNIQYF
TRBJ2-1	TRBV12-3/TRBV12-4	CASSLAYGARYNEQFF
TRBJ2-1	TRBV19	CASSAGQGSYNEQFF
TRBJ1-5	TRBV28	CASSSAGASNQPQHF
TRBJ2-7	TRBV28	CASSRDFEQYF
TRBJ2-3	TRBV2	CASTGRASGADTQYF
TRBJ2-6	TRBV6-2/TRBV6-3	CASSTTSGGTWAGANVLTF
TRBJ2-3	TRBV2	CASSGGGTTDTQYF
TRBJ2-2	TRBV4-2	CASSQNGQASGTGELFF
TRBJ2-7	TRBV28	CASLGGSAYEQYF
TRBJ2-7	TRBV20-1	CSVPFGLANSYEQYF
TRBJ2-1	TRBV28	CASRRIGQKGEQFF
TRBJ1-1	TRBV6-2/TRBV6-3	CASSIYGSTEAFF
TRBJ2-7	TRBV9	CASSVTGSDEQYF
TRBJ1-2	TRBV6-1	CASSRGRRYTF
TRBJ1-4	TRBV5-1	CASSPQGASTNEKLFF
TRBJ2-3	TRBV5-6	CASSPRGLATDTQYF
TRBJ2-5	TRBV7-2	CASSLLPSSVGSETQYF
TRBJ1-1	TRBV29-1	CSVEGGQGRHMNTEAFF
TRBJ1-2	TRBV28	CASSGLAPGSYGYTF
TRBJ1-6	TRBV27	CASSFSVEGSQSSPLHF
TRBJ1-5	TRBV29-1	CSVGGANQPQHF
TRBJ1-2	TRBV7-2	CASSLAGRSNYGYTF
TRBJ1-1	TRBV7-6	CASSPTGRRRGTEAFF
TRBJ1-2	TRBV29-1	CSVEQDLNYGYTF
TRBJ2-3	TRBV6-6	CASSPGLAADTQYF
TRBJ1-1	TRBV7-9	CASSLVNTEAFF
TRBJ2-7	TRBV20-1	CSAAGQVSYEQYF
TRBJ1-3	TRBV28	CASSSPGAGNTIYF
TRBJ1-4	TRBV5-1	CASSFGELNEKLFF
TRBJ2-2	TRBV2	CASRQGGGTTGELFF
TRBJ2-1	TRBV20-1	CSARTFTGTSF
TRBJ1-3	TRBV6-5	CASSYSNRLSGNTIYF
TRBJ1-1	TRBV6-5	CASSYGGNTEAFF
TRBJ1-6	TRBV7-9	CASSLTGGVNSPLHF
TRBJ1-5	TRBV20-1	CSASGQPNQPQHF
TRBJ1-1	TRBV20-1	CSAVDRAMNTEAFF
TRBJ2-7	TRBV3-1	CASSQENREQYF
TRBJ2-3	TRBV2	CASGAGIITDTQYF
TRBJ2-3	TRBV6-5	CASSYSIFGGGGTQYF
TRBJ1-4	TRBV20-1	CSARGAGTAGEVEKLFF
TRBJ2-7	TRBV2	CASSVLDYEQYF
TRBJ2-3	TRBV18	CASSRPSSTDTQYF
TRBJ1-4	TRBV27	CASSPLEPEEKLFF
TRBJ2-3	TRBV2	CASSVGAPLRYF
TRBJ2-7	TRBV10-3	CAISEGTSRYEQYF
TRBJ1-4	TRBV2	CASSRGAQGREKLFF
TRBJ1-6	TRBV6-5	CASSYRGAYNSPLHF
TRBJ2-7	TRBV5-1	CASRGQGGHEQYF
TRBJ2-3	TRBV7-9	CASSRDSLGADTQYF
TRBJ2-3	TRBV9	CASSVGGQGLDTQYF
TRBJ2-5	TRBV7-9	CASSLPGGRGKETQYF
TRBJ1-5	TRBV20-1	CSAKKSRDAQPQHF